Sequencing of this T cell receptor (beta chain) was carried out in a study of CD8+CD57+ T cells in acquired aplastic anemia. Germline V gene lookup returns CDR1 MGHDK and CDR2 SYGVNS. V lost 6 bases, J lost 8 bases, and 12 bases stayed unmatched. This CDR3 comprises 14 residues. The use of genomic DNA as template underpinned the TCR beta VDJ and CDR3 profiling. TCRdb redid the calling of the reads with MiXCR, one entry per CDR3 protein. The data contain tens of thousands of distinct CDR3 sequences, approximately 73% of them singletons. The sequence derives from a human donor in good health, serving as a control. The rearrangement uses TRBV25-1 and TRBJ2-5; 7 positions agree with TRBD2. What was sequenced was sorted CD4+, CD8+, or CD8+CD57+ T cells (not recorded which) from PBMCs. The CDR3 spells CASRGSGRGETQYF. DNA of the CDR3: TGTGCCAGCAGAGGGTCGGGACGGGGGGAAACCCAGTACTTC.